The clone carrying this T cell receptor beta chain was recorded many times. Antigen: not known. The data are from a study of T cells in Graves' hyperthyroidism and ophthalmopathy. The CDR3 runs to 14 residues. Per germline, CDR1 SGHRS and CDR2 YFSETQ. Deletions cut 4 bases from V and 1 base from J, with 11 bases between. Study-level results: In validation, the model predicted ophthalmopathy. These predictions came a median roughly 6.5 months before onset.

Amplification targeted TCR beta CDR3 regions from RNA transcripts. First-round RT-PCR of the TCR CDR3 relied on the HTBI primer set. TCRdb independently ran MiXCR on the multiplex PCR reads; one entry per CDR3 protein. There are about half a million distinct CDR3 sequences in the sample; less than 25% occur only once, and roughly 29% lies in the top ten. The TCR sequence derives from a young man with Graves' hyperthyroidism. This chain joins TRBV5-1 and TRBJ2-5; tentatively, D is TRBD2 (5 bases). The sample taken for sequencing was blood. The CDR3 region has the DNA TGCGCCAGCAGCCCCCTGGGGAGCCAAGAGACCCAGTACTTC. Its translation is CASSPLGSQETQYF. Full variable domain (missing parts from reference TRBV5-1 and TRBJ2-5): KAGVTQTPRYLIKTRGQQVTLSCSPISGHRSVSWYQQTPGQGLQFLFEYFSETQRNKGNFPGRFSGRQFSNSRSEMNVSTLELGDSALYLCASSPLGSQETQYFGPGTRLLVL.